The source of this T cell receptor (beta chain) is a study of T cells after yellow fever vaccination. General study findings and limits: Most clones from primary vaccination resurfaced after the booster (96% CD4, over 85% CD8).

This clonotype was detected many times. Its antigen is not identified. TCR cDNA was made by 5'RACE template switching, adding a universal primer site and UMIs. Each CDR3 protein gets one entry after TCRdb re-called the 5' RACE reads with MiXCR. Of over 300,000 distinct CDR3 sequences in the sample, 3.6% are singletons; the top ten hold 20% to 30%. The TCR originated in a man aged 18 to 30 who received the YFV17D yellow fever vaccine. This specimen was PBMCs, taken on the day of the yellow fever booster vaccination.

The CDR3 DNA sequence: TGTGCCAGCAGCTTAGCCCAAAGCACAGATACGCAGTATTTT. This encodes CASSLAQSTDTQYF. V and J are TRBV7-9 and TRBJ2-3; D unresolved. V dropped 0 bases and J dropped 0 bases, with 4 bases sitting between them. The CDR3 totals 14 residues. Germline assignment: CDR1 SEHNR and CDR2 FQNEAQ (reference sequence).